This T cell receptor beta chain was recovered during a study of tumor and adjacent non-tumor tissue in lung cancer. This sample's RNA came from whole unsorted tissue. A modified ARM-PCR protocol with three rounds of nested PCR amplified TCRbeta. Via MiXCR, TCRdb re-called the multiplex PCR reads, giving one row per CDR3 protein. Of some 100,000 distinct CDR3 sequences listed, approximately 71% are singletons. Germline CDR1 is MDHEN and CDR2 is SYDVKM. This CDR3 has 12 amino acids. Comments on this clonotype: A read error may be the cause here, since a much bigger clone is one base away.

This receptor was obtained from a woman aged 55-69 years with non-small cell lung cancer. The sequenced material came from lung tumor tissue. The genes are TRBV28 and TRBJ2-1; no definite D call. CDR3 nucleotide sequence: TGTGCCAGCAGTTTATCTTACAATGAGCCGTTCTTC. This gives the protein CASSLSYNEPFF.